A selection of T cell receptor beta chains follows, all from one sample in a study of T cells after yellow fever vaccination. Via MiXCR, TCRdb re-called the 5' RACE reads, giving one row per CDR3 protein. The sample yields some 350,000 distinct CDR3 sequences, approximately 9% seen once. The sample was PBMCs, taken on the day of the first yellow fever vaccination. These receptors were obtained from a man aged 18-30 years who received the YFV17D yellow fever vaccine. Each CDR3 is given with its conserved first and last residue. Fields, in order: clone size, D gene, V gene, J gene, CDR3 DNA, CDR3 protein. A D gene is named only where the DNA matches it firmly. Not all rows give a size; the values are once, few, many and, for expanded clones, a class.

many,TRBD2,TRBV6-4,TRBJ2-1,TGTGCCAGCAGTGAAACTAGCGGGGGGGCACATGAGCAGTTCTTC,CASSETSGGAHEQFF
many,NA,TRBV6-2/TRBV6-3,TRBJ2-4,TGTGCCAGCAGTTACAACAGGAAAAACATTCAGTACTTC,CASSYNRKNIQYF
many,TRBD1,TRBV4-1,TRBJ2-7,TGCGCCAGCAGCCGAGGACAGGGGCACACCTACGAGCAGTACTTC,CASSRGQGHTYEQYF
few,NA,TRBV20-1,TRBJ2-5,TGCAGTGCTAGACGCCAAACGGGACCCGAGTACTTC,CSARRQTGPEYF
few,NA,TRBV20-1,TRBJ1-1,TGCAGTGCTAGAAAACCCGGAGGTGGGGCTGGCACTGAAGCTTTCTTT,CSARKPGGGAGTEAFF
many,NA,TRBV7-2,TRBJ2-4,TGTGCCAGCAGCCGGCGACACGAAAACATTCAGTACTTC,CASSRRHENIQYF
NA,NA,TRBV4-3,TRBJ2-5,TGCGCCAGCAGCCAAGATCTCCTAGACGGAGAGACCCAGTACTTC,CASSQDLLDGETQYF
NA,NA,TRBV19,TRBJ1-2,TGTGCCAGTAGTATAGATAGCGGCTATGGCTACACCTTC,CASSIDSGYGYTF
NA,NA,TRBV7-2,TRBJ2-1,TGTGCCAGCAGCTTAGTTCGTAGGGGTGAGCAGTTCTTC,CASSLVRRGEQFF
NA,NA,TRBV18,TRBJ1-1,TGTGCCAGCTCTCCGGCGGGCAGTAACACTGAAGCTTTCTTT,CASSPAGSNTEAFF
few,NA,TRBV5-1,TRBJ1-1,TGCGCCAGCAGCTGGGAGGACTTGAACACTGAAGCTTTCTTT,CASSWEDLNTEAFF
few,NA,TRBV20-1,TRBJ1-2,TGCAGTGCTAGCGAGGGGCCAAATGGCTACACCTTC,CSASEGPNGYTF
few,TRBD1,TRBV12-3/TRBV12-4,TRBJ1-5,TGTGCCAGCAGCGGGACAGTAATCAATCAGCCCCAGCATTTT,CASSGTVINQPQHF
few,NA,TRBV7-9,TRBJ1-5,TGTGCCAGTTCCTGGGCGGCAGGCCTCGAGGATCAGCCCCAGCATTTT,CASSWAAGLEDQPQHF